In its sample, the clone carrying this T cell receptor (beta chain) was seen a few times. The antigen is undetermined. This sample was included in a study of T cell repertoires in cytomegalovirus infection. Findings and caveats of the study: HLA-C-restricted CMV clonotypes gave the most frequent clonotype in two of eight donors.

TCRdb re-called the reads with MiXCR, one entry per CDR3 protein. This table has tens of thousands of distinct CDR3 sequences, around 20% appearing once. The CDR3 runs 16 residues. Trimming removed 0 bases at V and 0 bases at J, with 6 bases between. Germline V lookup: CDR1 PRHDT, CDR2 FYEKMQ (reference sequence). The material sequenced was CD8+ T cells from cultured PBMCs, taken from culture after CMV antigen stimulation. This TCR derives from a human donor in good health (CMV status not recorded). Some clones in this sample may be carry-over from other donors' samples. The chain combines TRBV13 with TRBJ2-6, with D hard to call. The CDR3, as DNA: TGTGCCAGCAGCTTAGGCGGCTTCTCTGGGGCCAACGTCCTGACTTTC. Encoded protein: CASSLGGFSGANVLTF.